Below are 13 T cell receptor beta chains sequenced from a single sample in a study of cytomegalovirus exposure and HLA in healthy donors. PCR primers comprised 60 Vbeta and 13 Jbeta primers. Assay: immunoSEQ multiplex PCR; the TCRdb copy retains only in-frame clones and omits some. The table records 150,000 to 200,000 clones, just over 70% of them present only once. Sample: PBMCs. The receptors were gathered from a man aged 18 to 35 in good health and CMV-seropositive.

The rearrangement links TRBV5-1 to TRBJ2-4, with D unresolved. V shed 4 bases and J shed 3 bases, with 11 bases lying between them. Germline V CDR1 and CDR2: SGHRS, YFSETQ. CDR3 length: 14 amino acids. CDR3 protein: CASSLGSNKNIQYF. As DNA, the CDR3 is TGCGCCAGCAGCCTCGGGTCCAACAAAAACATTCAGTACTTC.

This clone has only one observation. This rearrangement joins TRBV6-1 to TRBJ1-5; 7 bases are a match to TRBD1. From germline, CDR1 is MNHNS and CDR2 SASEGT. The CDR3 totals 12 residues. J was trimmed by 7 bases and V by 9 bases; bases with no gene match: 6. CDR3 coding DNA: TGTGCCAGTCTGACAGGGAGGCAGCCCCAGCATTTT. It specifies CASLTGRQPQHF.

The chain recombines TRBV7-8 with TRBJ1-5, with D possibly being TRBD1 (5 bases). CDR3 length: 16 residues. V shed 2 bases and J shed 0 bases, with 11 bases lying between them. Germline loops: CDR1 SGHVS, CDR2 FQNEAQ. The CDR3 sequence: CASSLQRGDSNQPQHF. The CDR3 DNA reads TGTGCCAGCAGCTTACAAAGGGGCGATAGCAATCAGCCCCAGCATTTT.

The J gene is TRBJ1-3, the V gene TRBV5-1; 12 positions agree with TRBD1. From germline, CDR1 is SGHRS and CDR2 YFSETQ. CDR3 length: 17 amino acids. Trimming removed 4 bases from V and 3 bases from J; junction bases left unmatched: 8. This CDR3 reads CASSPGGTGGYGNTIYF. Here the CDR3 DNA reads TGCGCCAGCAGCCCTGGCGGGACAGGGGGCTATGGAAACACCATATATTTT.

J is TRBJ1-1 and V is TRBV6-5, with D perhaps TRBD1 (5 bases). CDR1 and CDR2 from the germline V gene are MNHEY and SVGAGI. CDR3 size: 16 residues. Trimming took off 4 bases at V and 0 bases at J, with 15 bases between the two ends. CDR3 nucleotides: TGTGCCAGCAGTTCGCGACAGATACTAATGAACACTGAAGCTTTCTTT. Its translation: CASSSRQILMNTEAFF.

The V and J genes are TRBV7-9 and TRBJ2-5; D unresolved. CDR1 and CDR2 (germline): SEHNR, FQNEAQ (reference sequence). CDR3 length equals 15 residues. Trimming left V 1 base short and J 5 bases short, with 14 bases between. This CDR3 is CASSLGGPSRETQYF. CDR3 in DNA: TGTGCCAGCAGCTTAGGTGGCCCTAGTAGGGAGACCCAGTACTTC.

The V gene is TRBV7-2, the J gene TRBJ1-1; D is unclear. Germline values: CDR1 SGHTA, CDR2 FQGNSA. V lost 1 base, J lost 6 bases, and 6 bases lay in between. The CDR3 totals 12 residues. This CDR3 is CASSLGRAEAFF. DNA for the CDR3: TGTGCCAGCAGCTTAGGTCGGGCTGAAGCTTTCTTT.

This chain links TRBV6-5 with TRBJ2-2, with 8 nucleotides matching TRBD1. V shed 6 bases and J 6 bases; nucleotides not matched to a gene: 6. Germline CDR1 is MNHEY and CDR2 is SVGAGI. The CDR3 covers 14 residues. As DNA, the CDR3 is TGTGCCAGCAGCTTCCGGGACAGGCCCGGGGAGCTGTTTTTT. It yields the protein CASSFRDRPGELFF.

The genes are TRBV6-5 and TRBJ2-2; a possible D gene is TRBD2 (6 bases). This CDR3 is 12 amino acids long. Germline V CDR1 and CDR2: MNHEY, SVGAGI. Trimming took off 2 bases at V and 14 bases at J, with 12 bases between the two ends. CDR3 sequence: CASSYGGTSLFF. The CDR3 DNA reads TGTGCCAGCAGTTACGGTGGGACTTCCCTGTTTTTT.

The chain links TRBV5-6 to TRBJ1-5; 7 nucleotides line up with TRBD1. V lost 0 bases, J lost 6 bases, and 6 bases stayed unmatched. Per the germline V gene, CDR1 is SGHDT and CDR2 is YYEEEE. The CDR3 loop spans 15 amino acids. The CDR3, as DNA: TGTGCCAGCAGCTTGGCAGGGACAGCACGTCAGCCCCAGCATTTT. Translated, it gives CASSLAGTARQPQHF.

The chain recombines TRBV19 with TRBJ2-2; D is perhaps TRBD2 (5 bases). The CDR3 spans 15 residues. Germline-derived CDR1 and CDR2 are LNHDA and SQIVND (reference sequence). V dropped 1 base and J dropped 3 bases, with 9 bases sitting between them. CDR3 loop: CASSIADSYTGELFF. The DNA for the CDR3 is TGTGCCAGTAGTATAGCGGACTCTTACACCGGGGAGCTGTTTTTT.

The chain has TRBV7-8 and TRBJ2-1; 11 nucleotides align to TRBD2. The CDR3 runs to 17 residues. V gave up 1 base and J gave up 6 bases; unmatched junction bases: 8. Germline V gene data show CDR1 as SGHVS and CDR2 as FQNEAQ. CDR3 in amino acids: CASSLGLAGGMGNEQFF. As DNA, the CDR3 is TGTGCCAGCAGCTTAGGGTTAGCGGGAGGGATGGGCAATGAGCAGTTCTTC.

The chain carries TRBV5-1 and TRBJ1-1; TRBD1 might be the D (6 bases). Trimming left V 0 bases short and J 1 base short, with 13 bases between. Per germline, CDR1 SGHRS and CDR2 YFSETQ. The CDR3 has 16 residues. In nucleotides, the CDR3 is TGCGCCAGCAGCTTGGTGAGTACAGGGACGAACACTGAAGCTTTCTTT. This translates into CASSLVSTGTNTEAFF.